This T cell receptor (beta chain) is drawn from a study of T cells in Graves' hyperthyroidism and ophthalmopathy. V lost 4 bases to trimming and J lost 6 bases, with 9 bases between them. CDR1 is MGHRA and CDR2 is YSYEKL in the germline V gene. The CDR3 has 13 amino acids. This clonotype was seen at least ten times. RNA transcripts gave rise to amplified TCR beta CDR3 regions. HTBI primers were the set used in a first-round RT-PCR of the TCR CDR3. TCRdb called the multiplex PCR reads again in MiXCR, with one record for every CDR3 protein. The repertoire holds 550,000 to 850,000 distinct CDR3 sequences, with around a sixth as singletons.

The specimen was blood. This rearrangement joins TRBV4-1 to TRBJ2-2, with a possible D match to TRBD1 (5 bases). This clonotype was sampled from a woman aged 50 to 60 with Graves' hyperthyroidism that later progressed to Graves' ophthalmopathy. The CDR3 is CASSPRTSGELFF. The CDR3 nucleotides are TGCGCCAGCAGCCCTCGGACATCCGGGGAGCTGTTTTTT.